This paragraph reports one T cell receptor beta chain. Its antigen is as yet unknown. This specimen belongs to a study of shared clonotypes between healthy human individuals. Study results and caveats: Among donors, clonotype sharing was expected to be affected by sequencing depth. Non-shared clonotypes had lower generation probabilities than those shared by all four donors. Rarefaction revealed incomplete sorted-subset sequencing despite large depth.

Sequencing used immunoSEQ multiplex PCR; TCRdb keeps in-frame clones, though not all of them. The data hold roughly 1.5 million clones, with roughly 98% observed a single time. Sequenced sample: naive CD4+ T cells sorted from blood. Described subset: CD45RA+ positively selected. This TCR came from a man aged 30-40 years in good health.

The CDR3 spells CASSVGGTAAYEQYF. CDR3 coding DNA: TGTGCCAGCAGCGTAGGTGGGACAGCTGCCTACGAGCAGTACTTC. This chain links TRBV9 with TRBJ2-7; the match to TRBD1 covers 7 bases. The CDR3 has 15 amino acids. The J segment lost 2 bases and the V segment lost 0 bases, leaving 5 bases of the junction unmatched. From germline, CDR1 is SGDLS and CDR2 YYNGEE.